This record covers a single T cell receptor beta chain. The target antigen is unknown. A much larger clone differs from this one at a single base, so this may be a read error. Authors of the study amplified TCR beta CDR3 regions from RNA transcripts. RT-PCR in the first round (using the HTBI primer set) targeted the TCR CDR3. TCRdb processed the multiplex PCR reads anew with MiXCR; each CDR3 protein has one entry. The sample has a few hundred thousand distinct CDR3 sequences, around 16% seen once; the top ten hold roughly 8%. This sample is part of a study of T cells in Graves' hyperthyroidism and ophthalmopathy. Study context: At the time of initial diagnosis and before any treatment, peripheral blood was collected.

Trimming removed 6 bases from V and 0 bases from J; junction bases left unmatched: 10. The CDR3 loop spans 16 amino acids. Germline CDR1 is KGHDR and CDR2 is SFDVKD. Overall study findings and caveats: A model of 13 V-J pairs discriminated ophthalmopathy from stable hyperthyroidism.

Researchers barred patients who had uncontrolled infection, other autoimmune disease, pregnancy or lactation. Each diagnosis drew on symptoms, thyroxine, TRAb, thyroid ultrasound and orbital computed tomography findings. V gene TRBV24-1 combines with J gene TRBJ2-7; 7 bases are shared with TRBD2. The TCR originated in a woman under 30 with Graves' hyperthyroidism. Sequencing was performed on blood. The DNA for the CDR3 is TGTGCCACCAGTAATATGTTAGCGGGCAACTCCTACGAGCAGTACTTC. It specifies CATSNMLAGNSYEQYF.